Given below is one TCR beta chain in context. This sample is part of a study of blood T cell repertoires in COVID-19. On the study more broadly: Sites across the United States, Italy and Spain contributed samples from acute and convalescent COVID-19. PBMCs, B-cell-depleted T cells, or T cells provided the cDNA or gDNA that made up the material.

As handled by the study authors: Estimated nucleated cell counts came from reference gene primer amplification. The repertoire was sequenced with immunoSEQ multiplex PCR; TCRdb's copy has only in-frame clones and lacks some. V and J calls and clone size are those listed in that table; D and trimming were worked out from the DNA. Seen here are around 100,000 clones, around nine tenths observed once, and the top ten hold approximately 15%. Germline loops: CDR1 LGHDT, CDR2 YNNKEL (reference sequence). V gave up 4 bases and J gave up 9 bases, with 12 bases separating them. CDR3 length equals 12 residues.

The material sequenced was peripheral blood. The V call is TRBV3-1 (or the pseudogene TRBV3-2), the J call TRBJ1-1; unclear D gene. The clonotype originates from a human donor in a cohort sampled during active COVID-19. The chain's CDR3 is CASSPTRGKAFF. The CDR3 DNA follows: TGTGCCAGCAGCCCTACGCGGGGTAAAGCTTTCTTT.